This T cell receptor beta chain comes out of a study of tumor-infiltrating lymphocytes in primary liver carcinoma. As for this clonotype: A read error may account for a junction end that differs from germline.

The CDR3 length is 15 residues. The germline gives CDR1 SGDLS, CDR2 YYNGEE. TCR beta cDNA was reverse-transcribed from 450 to 500 ng of total RNA. The reaction used a constant-region primer and ProtoScript II reverse transcriptase. Slightly modified ARM-PCR served as the procedure for the TCR beta libraries. These libraries came from three rounds of nested multiplex PCR. The two initial PCR rounds, roughly 10 cycles each, used TRBV1-TRBV30 forward and C-beta reverse primers. TCRdb re-called the multiplex PCR reads through MiXCR, storing one row per CDR3 protein. This table has tens of thousands of distinct CDR3 sequences, about 65% appearing once. From unsorted bulk tissue weighing roughly 17-31 mg, DNA and RNA were co-extracted.

The receptor's source is a man in his forties or fifties with primary liver carcinoma and hepatitis B virus infection. The sequenced sample was liver tumor tissue from sampling region 4. Stated subset: tumor region T4, right-lateral pole. The chain recombines TRBV9 with TRBJ2-1; 8 bases align to TRBD2. CDR3 DNA: TGTGCCAGCAGCGTAGACGGCGGGAGGAGGGGTGAGCAGTTATTC. Its translation: CASSVDGGRRGEQLF.